This T cell receptor (beta chain) emerged from a study of OX40 agonist ivuxolimab in advanced cancers. Study-wide background: Patients were dosed intravenously with ivuxolimab at 0.01 to 10 mg/kg every 2 weeks.

Sequencing used immunoSEQ multiplex PCR; TCRdb keeps in-frame clones, though not all of them. The profile covers approximately 70,000 clones, with 86% appearing a single time and 6.9% taken by the ten largest. Sequenced material: CD4+ or CD8+ T cells sorted from blood, taken in a trial of the OX40 agonist ivuxolimab. This sequence originates from an adult with an advanced solid tumor such as melanoma, head and neck, liver or kidney cancer.

CDR3 sequence: CAWKRDSGVEKLFF. The CDR3 DNA is TGTGCCTGGAAAAGGGACAGTGGGGTAGAAAAACTGTTTTTT. V is TRBV30 and J is TRBJ1-4, with 7 bases fitting TRBD1. The CDR3 contains 14 residues. V lost 4 bases, J lost 8 bases, and 10 bases stayed unmatched. The germline gives CDR1 GTSNPN, CDR2 SVGIG (reference sequence).